These 27 T cell receptor beta chains were all obtained from the same sample, sequenced in a study of T cells in Graves' hyperthyroidism and ophthalmopathy. It was RNA transcripts that yielded the amplified TCR beta CDR3 regions. During a first-round RT-PCR of the TCR CDR3, the HTBI primer set was used. TCRdb used MiXCR to reprocess the multiplex PCR reads, holding one entry per CDR3 protein. The data contain 350,000 to 400,000 distinct CDR3 sequences, more than 13% of them singletons. The source material was blood. The source is a woman between 25 and 40 years old with Graves' hyperthyroidism.

This clonotype was seen repeatedly, ten times or more. The CDR3 region is CSARDGTGKTLHF. In DNA form, the CDR3 reads TGCAGTGCTAGAGATGGGACCGGCAAAACCCTCCACTTT. The chain is built from TRBV20-1 and TRBJ1-6; TRBD1 might be the D (5 bases). Germline CDR1 reads DFQATT; CDR2 reads SNEGSKA (reference sequence). V shed 0 bases and J shed 14 bases, with 14 bases lying between them. The CDR3 covers 13 residues.

This clonotype was seen at least ten times. The chain uses TRBV27 and TRBJ2-2; D unresolved. Trimming stripped 0 bases from V and 5 bases from J, with 7 bases between. CDR1 and CDR2 (germline): MNHEY, SMNVEV (reference sequence). The CDR3 runs 14 residues. CDR3 sequence reads: CASSLSVKTGELFF. The CDR3 DNA reads TGTGCCAGCAGTTTATCGGTAAAAACCGGGGAGCTGTTTTTT.

This clonotype was seen a handful of times. The chain combines TRBV19 with TRBJ1-4; unclear D gene. The germline gives CDR1 LNHDA, CDR2 SQIVND (reference sequence). The CDR3 sequence is 15 residues long. V was clipped by 1 base and J by 0 bases, with 6 bases between them. In DNA form, the CDR3 reads TGTGCCAGTAGTATAGGCGGCGCAACTAATGAAAAACTGTTTTTT. This sequence encodes CASSIGGATNEKLFF.

The gene calls are TRBV28 and TRBJ2-1; 14 bases agree with TRBD2. V trimming: 2 bases; J trimming: 9 bases; junction bases outside the gene matches: 6. The CDR3 sequence is 16 residues long. Germline values: CDR1 MDHEN, CDR2 SYDVKM. CDR3 in amino acids: CASSLLGTSGRGEQFF. CDR3 coding DNA: TGTGCCAGCAGTTTACTAGGGACTAGCGGGAGAGGTGAGCAGTTCTTC. Based on the CDR3 plus reference TRBV28 and TRBJ2-1, the full variable domain is DVKVTQSSRYLVKRTGEKVFLECVQDMDHENMFWYRQDPGLGLRLIYFSYDVKMKEKGDIPEGYSVSREKKERFSLILESASTNQTSMYLCASSLLGTSGRGEQFFGPGTRLTVL.

This clonotype was seen repeatedly, ten times or more. The chain uses TRBV5-1 and TRBJ2-1; D may be TRBD2 (6 bases). This CDR3 is 15 amino acids long. With 3 bases removed from V and 5 bases from J, the gap between germline ends came to 15 bases. Germline CDR1 is SGHRS and CDR2 is YFSETQ. This CDR3 is CASSSGTTRHNEQFF. CDR3 nucleotides: TGCGCCAGCAGCTCGGGGACGACTAGGCACAATGAGCAGTTCTTC.

V usage is TRBV10-3 and J usage is TRBJ2-4; the match to TRBD2 covers 7 bases. The CDR3 sequence is 17 residues long. The ends lost 2 bases at V and 1 base at J; junction bases unmatched: 8. Germline CDR1 reads ENHRY; CDR2 reads SYGVKD. The CDR3, as DNA: TGTGCCATCAGTGAGGAGCCGGGGAGGGTCGCCAAAAACATTCAGTACTTC. It translates to CAISEEPGRVAKNIQYF.

The gene calls are TRBV2 and TRBJ2-7, with D perhaps matching TRBD2 (6 bases). V was trimmed by 0 bases and J by 0 bases, leaving 12 bases between them. This CDR3 contains 16 residues. Germline CDR1 is SNHLY and CDR2 is FYNNEI. This chain's CDR3 is CASSEALGGNSYEQYF. As DNA, the CDR3 is TGTGCCAGCAGTGAAGCGCTAGGAGGGAACTCCTACGAGCAGTACTTC.

This clonotype came up a few times. The chain carries TRBV29-1 and TRBJ1-4; a possible D gene is TRBD1 (6 bases). Germline V gives CDR1 SQVTM, CDR2 ANQGSEA. Between the trimmed V and J ends, which lost 6 bases and 10 bases, there was a span of 15 bases. The CDR3 contains 12 residues. CDR3 in DNA: TGCAGCGTCCGACAGGCGCGGGGAAAACTGTTTTTT. Protein product: CSVRQARGKLFF.

At least ten counts were recorded for this clonotype. The chain uses TRBV30 and TRBJ2-1, with unresolved D. V gave up 3 bases and J gave up 7 bases, with 7 bases separating them. This CDR3 is built from 11 residues. The V gene's germline CDR1 is GTSNPN and CDR2 SVGIG (reference sequence). The CDR3 spells CAWRYFNEQFF. In DNA, the CDR3 is TGTGCCTGGAGGTATTTTAATGAGCAGTTCTTC.

This clonotype was observed at least ten times. V usage is TRBV27 and J usage is TRBJ2-7; unclear D gene. This CDR3 region has 13 residues. Germline CDR1 is MNHEY and CDR2 is SMNVEV (reference sequence). V was clipped by 3 bases and J by 4 bases, with 10 bases between them. Here the CDR3 DNA reads TGTGCCAGCAGTTTTGGGTTCGGATACGAGCAGTACTTC. It translates to CASSFGFGYEQYF.

This clonotype appeared many times. V and J are TRBV28 and TRBJ2-5; D assignment may be TRBD1 or TRBD2 (5 bases each). Germline-derived CDR1 and CDR2 are MDHEN and SYDVKM. The CDR3 extends over 14 amino acids. V was shortened by 6 bases and J by 6 bases, with 17 bases between the two germline ends. The CDR3 coding sequence is TGTGCCAGCAGAGACCCCGGGGACGAGAAGACCCAGTACTTC. The encoded protein is CASRDPGDEKTQYF.

This chain connects TRBV7-3 to TRBJ2-2, with 10 bases matching TRBD1. Trimming at V came to 0 bases and at J to 2 bases, leaving 3 bases not matched to a gene. There are 17 residues in the CDR3. Germline V lookup: CDR1 SGHTA, CDR2 FQGTGA. Here the CDR3 DNA reads TGTGCCAGCAGCTTAACGAGACAGGGGGCCAACACCGGGGAGCTGTTTTTT. This sequence encodes CASSLTRQGANTGELFF.

This clonotype was seen a handful of times. The genes are TRBV20-1 and TRBJ2-3; no definite D call. V was clipped by 6 bases and J by 4 bases, with 17 bases between them. The length of the CDR3 is 14 residues. Looked up from germline, CDR1 is DFQATT and CDR2 is SNEGSKA (reference sequence). The CDR3 loop reads CSAPIPGRPDTQYF. The CDR3 DNA reads as TGCAGTGCCCCAATTCCAGGTCGGCCAGATACGCAGTATTTT.

This chain connects TRBV4-1 to TRBJ2-7; tentatively, D is TRBD1 or TRBD2 (5 bases each). Germline V gene sequence: CDR1 MGHRA, CDR2 YSYEKL. The CDR3 sequence is 16 residues long. The germline V and J ends were trimmed by 2 bases and 2 bases, with 16 bases remaining between them. The CDR3 is CASSQRGETDPYEQYF. In DNA form, the CDR3 reads TGCGCCAGCAGCCAAAGAGGGGAGACGGACCCCTACGAGCAGTACTTC.

The V and J genes are TRBV7-2 and TRBJ1-1, with 11 bases aligning to TRBD1. V lost 4 bases, J lost 4 bases, and 2 bases stayed unmatched. This CDR3 has 14 amino acids. Germline lookup yields CDR1 SGHTA and CDR2 FQGNSA. The CDR3 region has the DNA TGTGCCAGCAGCTGGGACAGGGGGTCCACTGAAGCTTTCTTT. As protein: CASSWDRGSTEAFF.

This clonotype was observed many times. The rearrangement links TRBV3-1 to TRBJ2-2; D remains ambiguous. The CDR3 covers 13 residues. Germline-derived CDR1 and CDR2 are LGHDT and YNNKEL (reference sequence). The germline V and J ends were trimmed by 5 bases and 4 bases, with 8 bases remaining between them. In DNA form, the CDR3 reads TGTGCCAGCAGCGTAGCCCCCACCGGGGAGCTGTTTTTT. This gives the protein CASSVAPTGELFF.

This clonotype was picked up many times. The CDR3 DNA reads TGTGCCAGCAGTCCCCCCCCCCGACAGGGGGCCTGGGTTAACTATGGCTACACCTTC. This gives the protein CASSPPPRQGAWVNYGYTF. The V call is TRBV28, the J call TRBJ1-2, with 10 bases identical to TRBD1. The ends lost 5 bases at V and 1 base at J; junction bases unmatched: 16. Germline CDR1 is MDHEN and CDR2 is SYDVKM. This CDR3 is built from 19 residues.

This clonotype was seen only a few times. The rearrangement links TRBV24-1 to TRBJ2-2, with D hard to call. Germline V lookup: CDR1 KGHDR, CDR2 SFDVKD. The germline V and J ends were trimmed by 0 bases and 7 bases, with 11 bases remaining between them. The CDR3 loop spans 15 amino acids. CDR3 loop: CATSDLDDLNGELFF. Written as DNA, the CDR3 is TGTGCCACCAGTGATTTGGACGATCTGAACGGGGAGCTGTTTTTT.

This clonotype was seen a few times. V is TRBV10-3 and J is TRBJ2-1; D is possibly TRBD2 (5 bases). The CDR3 length is 15 residues. V lost 4 bases and J 4 bases, leaving 14 bases between the germline ends. Germline V lookup: CDR1 ENHRY, CDR2 SYGVKD. The CDR3 DNA sequence: TGTGCCATCAGTGGCAGTTTGAGGGTATACAATGAGCAGTTCTTC. As protein: CAISGSLRVYNEQFF.

This clonotype was counted a few times. A read error may be the cause here, since a much bigger clone is one base away. The J gene is TRBJ1-5, the V gene TRBV11-1; D not resolved. In germline, CDR1 is SGHAT, CDR2 FQDESV (reference sequence). The CDR3 has 12 residues. The DNA of the CDR3 is TGTGCCAGCAGCTTACAGAATCGGCCCCAGCATTTT. This encodes CASSLQNRPQHF.

This clonotype was counted many times. The CDR3 is CASLLGNNYEQYF. The CDR3 DNA is TGTGCCAGCCTATTGGGGAATAACTACGAGCAGTACTTC. This chain connects TRBV28 to TRBJ2-7; the D is unclear. Germline V CDR1 and CDR2: MDHEN, SYDVKM. This CDR3 has 13 amino acids. Trimming cost V 8 bases and J 3 bases, with 14 bases left between them.

This clonotype showed up many times. The gene calls are TRBV7-3 and TRBJ2-5; 8 positions agree with TRBD2. This CDR3 comprises 15 residues. V was pared by 5 bases and J by 3 bases, with 8 bases of the junction left unmatched. Germline CDR1 SGHTA, CDR2 FQGTGA. The CDR3 nucleotides read TGTGCCAGCAGCGTTCTAGCGGGCGTTGAAGAGACCCAGTACTTC. It specifies CASSVLAGVEETQYF. Based on the CDR3 plus reference TRBV7-3 and TRBJ2-5, the full variable domain is GAGVSQTPSNKVTEKGKYVELRCDPISGHTALYWYRQSLGQGPEFLIYFQGTGAADDSGLPNDRFFAVRPEGSVSTLKIQRTERGDSAVYLCASSVLAGVEETQYFGPGTRLLVL.

This clonotype was seen ten or more times. The chain recombines TRBV5-8 with TRBJ2-5, with D perhaps matching TRBD1 or TRBD2 (5 bases each). The germline V gene encodes CDR1 SGHTS and CDR2 YDEGEE. Trimming pared 3 bases from V and 3 bases from J, leaving 9 bases between. The CDR3 contains 13 residues. This CDR3 reads CASSYVGEETQYF. CDR3 DNA sequence: TGTGCCAGCAGCTACGTGGGGGAAGAGACCCAGTACTTC.

This clonotype has ten or more counts. The V call is TRBV7-6, the J call TRBJ2-1; 10 bases align to TRBD2. Germline V gene sequence: CDR1 SGHVS, CDR2 FNYEAQ. Trimming cost V 0 bases and J 4 bases; bases outside gene matches: 12. The CDR3 has 19 amino acids. CDR3 bases: TGTGCCAGCAGCTTAGCGTTGGTATGGACTAGCGGTTCTTACAATGAGCAGTTCTTC. It encodes CASSLALVWTSGSYNEQFF.

The chain has TRBV19 and TRBJ2-7, with D perhaps matching TRBD1 or TRBD2 (5 bases each). CDR1 is LNHDA and CDR2 is SQIVND in the germline V gene (reference sequence). This CDR3 spans 14 amino acids. With 3 bases removed from V and 4 bases from J, the gap between germline ends came to 13 bases. CDR3 sequence (DNA): TGTGCCAGTAGTATGAGGGGATCGGCGTACGAGCAGTACTTC. It encodes CASSMRGSAYEQYF.

This clonotype has more than one count but fewer than ten. The chain couples TRBV20-1 to TRBJ2-1; 7 bases are shared with TRBD1. CDR3 length: 14 amino acids. Germline trimming cut 0 bases from V and 8 bases from J; bases unmatched to any gene: 7. Per germline, CDR1 DFQATT and CDR2 SNEGSKA (reference sequence). The CDR3 is CSARDRAGGYEQFF. The CDR3, as DNA: TGCAGTGCTAGAGATCGGGCAGGGGGATATGAGCAGTTCTTC.

The table lists this clonotype with many counts. The chain joins TRBV6-1 to TRBJ2-7; D gene ambiguous. The CDR3 runs 14 residues. Germline V gene lookup returns CDR1 MNHNS and CDR2 SASEGT. Trimming took 2 bases from V and 6 from J, leaving 14 bases between them. The CDR3 loop is CASSEYPASREQYF. The CDR3 DNA reads TGTGCCAGCAGTGAATACCCCGCGAGCCGCGAGCAGTACTTC.